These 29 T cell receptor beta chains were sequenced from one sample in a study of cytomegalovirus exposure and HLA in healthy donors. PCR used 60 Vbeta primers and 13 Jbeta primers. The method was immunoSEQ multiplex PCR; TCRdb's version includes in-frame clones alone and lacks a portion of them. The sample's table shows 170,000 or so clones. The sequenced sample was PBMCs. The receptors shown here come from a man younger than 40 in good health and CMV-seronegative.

The CDR3 region is CASSLHFGAQNTEAFF. The CDR3 DNA reads TGTGCCAGCAGCTTACACTTCGGAGCCCAGAACACTGAAGCTTTCTTT. The V and J genes are TRBV7-2 and TRBJ1-1, with D unclear. Between the trimmed V and J ends, which lost 2 bases and 1 base, there was a span of 14 bases. CDR1 and CDR2 (germline): SGHTA, FQGNSA. The CDR3 runs to 16 residues.

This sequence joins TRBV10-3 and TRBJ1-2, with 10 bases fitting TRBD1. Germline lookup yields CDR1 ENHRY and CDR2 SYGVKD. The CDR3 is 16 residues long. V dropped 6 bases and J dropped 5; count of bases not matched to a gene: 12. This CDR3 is CAIRDTTGGAEYGYTF. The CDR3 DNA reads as TGTGCCATCAGGGACACGACAGGGGGCGCCGAGTATGGCTACACCTTC.

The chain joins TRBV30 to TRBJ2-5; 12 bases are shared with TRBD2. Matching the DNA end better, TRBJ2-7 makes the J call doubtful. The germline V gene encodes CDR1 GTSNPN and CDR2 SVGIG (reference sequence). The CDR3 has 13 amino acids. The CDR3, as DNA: TGTGCCAGCCGACTAGCGGGAGCCTACGAGCAGTACTTC. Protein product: CASRLAGAYEQYF.

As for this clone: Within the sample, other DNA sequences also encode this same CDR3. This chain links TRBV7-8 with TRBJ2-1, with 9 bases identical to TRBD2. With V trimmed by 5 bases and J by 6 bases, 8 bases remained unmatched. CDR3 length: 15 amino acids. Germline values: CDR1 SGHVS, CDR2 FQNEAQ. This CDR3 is CASSPAGGSGNEQFF. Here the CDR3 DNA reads TGTGCCAGCAGCCCAGCGGGAGGATCAGGCAATGAGCAGTTCTTC.

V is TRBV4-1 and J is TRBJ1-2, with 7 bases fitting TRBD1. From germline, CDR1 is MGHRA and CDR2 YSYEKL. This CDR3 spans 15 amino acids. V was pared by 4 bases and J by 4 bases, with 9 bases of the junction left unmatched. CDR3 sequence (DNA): TGCGCCAGCAGCCTTCAGTGGGGGACAGTCTATGGCTACACCTTC. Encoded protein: CASSLQWGTVYGYTF.

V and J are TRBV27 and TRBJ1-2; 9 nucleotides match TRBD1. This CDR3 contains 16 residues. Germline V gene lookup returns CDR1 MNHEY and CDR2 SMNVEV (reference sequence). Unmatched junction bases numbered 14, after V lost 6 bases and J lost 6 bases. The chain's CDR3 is CASSPTLQGAVNGYTF. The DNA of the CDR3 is TGTGCCAGCAGCCCCACCCTACAGGGGGCGGTGAATGGCTACACCTTC.

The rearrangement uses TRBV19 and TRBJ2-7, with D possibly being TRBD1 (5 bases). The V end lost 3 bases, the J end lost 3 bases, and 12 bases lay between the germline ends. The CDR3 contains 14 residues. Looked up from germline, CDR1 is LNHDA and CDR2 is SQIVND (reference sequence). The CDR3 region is CASSITTGYYEQYF. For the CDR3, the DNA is TGTGCCAGTAGTATCACCACAGGTTACTACGAGCAGTACTTC.

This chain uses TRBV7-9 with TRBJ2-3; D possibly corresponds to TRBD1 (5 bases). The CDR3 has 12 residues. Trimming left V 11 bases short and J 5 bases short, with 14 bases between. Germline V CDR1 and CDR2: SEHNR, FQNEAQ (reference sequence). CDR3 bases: TGTGCCGGGCAGGGATCCGTAGATACGCAGTATTTT. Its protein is CAGQGSVDTQYF.

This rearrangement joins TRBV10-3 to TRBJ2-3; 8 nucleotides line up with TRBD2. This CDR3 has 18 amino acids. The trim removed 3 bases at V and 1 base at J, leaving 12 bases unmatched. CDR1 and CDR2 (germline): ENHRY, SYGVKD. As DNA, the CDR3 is TGTGCCATCAGTGATGTCAGCGGGAGAAGACTCGGCACAGATACGCAGTATTTT. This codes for CAISDVSGRRLGTDTQYF.

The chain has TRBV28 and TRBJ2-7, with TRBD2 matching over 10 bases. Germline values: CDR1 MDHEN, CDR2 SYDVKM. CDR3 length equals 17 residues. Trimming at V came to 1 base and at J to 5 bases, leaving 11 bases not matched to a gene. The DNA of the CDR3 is TGTGCCAGCAGTTTATATCCCGGACTAGCGGTCGCTCACGAGCAGTACTTC. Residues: CASSLYPGLAVAHEQYF.

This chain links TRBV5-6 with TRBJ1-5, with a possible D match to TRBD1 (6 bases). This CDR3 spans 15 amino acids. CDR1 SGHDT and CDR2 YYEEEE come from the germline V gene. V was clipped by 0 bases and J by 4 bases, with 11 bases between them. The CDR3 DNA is TGTGCCAGCAGCTTGGCAGGGGCTGGGAATCAGCCCCAGCATTTT. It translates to CASSLAGAGNQPQHF.

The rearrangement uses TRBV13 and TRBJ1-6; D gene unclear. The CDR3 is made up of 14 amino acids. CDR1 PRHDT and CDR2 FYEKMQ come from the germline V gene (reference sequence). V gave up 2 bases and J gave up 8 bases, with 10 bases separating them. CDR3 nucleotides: TGTGCCAGCAGCTTAAACAGTGGCTATTCACCCCTCCACTTT. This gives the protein CASSLNSGYSPLHF.

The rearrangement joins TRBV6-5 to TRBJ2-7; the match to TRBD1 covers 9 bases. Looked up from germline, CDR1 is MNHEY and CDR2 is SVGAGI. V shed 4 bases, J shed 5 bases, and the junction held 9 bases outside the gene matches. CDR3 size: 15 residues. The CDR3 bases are TGTGCCAGCAGTTTTAACAGGGGGCGAGATCACGAGCAGTACTTC. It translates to CASSFNRGRDHEQYF.

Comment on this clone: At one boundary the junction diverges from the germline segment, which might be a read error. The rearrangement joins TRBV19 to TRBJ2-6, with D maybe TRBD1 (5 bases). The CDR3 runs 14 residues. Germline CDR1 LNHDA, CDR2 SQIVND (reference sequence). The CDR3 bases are TGTGCCAGTAGTCTGGGCTCTGGGGCCAATGTCCTGACTTTC. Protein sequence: CASSLGSGANVLTF.

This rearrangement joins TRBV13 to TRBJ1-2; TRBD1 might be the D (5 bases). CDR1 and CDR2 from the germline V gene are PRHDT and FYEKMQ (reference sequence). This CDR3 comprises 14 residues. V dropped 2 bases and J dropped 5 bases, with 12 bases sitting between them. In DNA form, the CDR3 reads TGTGCCAGCAGCTTAAGGGGCCTGTATTATGGCTACACCTTC. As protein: CASSLRGLYYGYTF.

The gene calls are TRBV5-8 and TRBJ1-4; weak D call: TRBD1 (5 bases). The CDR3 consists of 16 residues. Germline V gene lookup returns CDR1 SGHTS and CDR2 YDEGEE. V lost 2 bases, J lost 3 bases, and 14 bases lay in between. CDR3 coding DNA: TGTGCCAGCAGCTTCCGCGGGGGAGTTGCTAATGAAAAACTGTTTTTT. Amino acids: CASSFRGGVANEKLFF.

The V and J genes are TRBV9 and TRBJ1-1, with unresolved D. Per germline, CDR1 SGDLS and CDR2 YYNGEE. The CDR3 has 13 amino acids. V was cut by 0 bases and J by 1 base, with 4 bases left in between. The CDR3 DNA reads TGTGCCAGCAGCGTAGACTCGAACACTGAAGCTTTCTTT. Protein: CASSVDSNTEAFF.

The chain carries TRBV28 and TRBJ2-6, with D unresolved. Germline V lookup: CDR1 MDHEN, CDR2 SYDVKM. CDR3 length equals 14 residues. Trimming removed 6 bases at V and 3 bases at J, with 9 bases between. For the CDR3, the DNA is TGTGCCAGCAGGGTGGTTAGTGGGGCCAACGTCCTGACTTTC. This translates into CASRVVSGANVLTF.

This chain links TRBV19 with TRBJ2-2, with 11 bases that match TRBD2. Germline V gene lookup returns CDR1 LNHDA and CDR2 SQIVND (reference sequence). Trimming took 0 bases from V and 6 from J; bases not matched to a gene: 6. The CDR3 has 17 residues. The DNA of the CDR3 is TGTGCCAGTAGTATAGATAGGACACTAGCGGGAGCCGGGGAGCTGTTTTTT. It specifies CASSIDRTLAGAGELFF. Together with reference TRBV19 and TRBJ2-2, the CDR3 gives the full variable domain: DGGITQSPKYLFRKEGQNVTLSCEQNLNHDAMYWYRQDPGQGLRLIYYSQIVNDFQKGDIAEGYSVSREKKESFPLTVTSAQKNPTAFYLCASSIDRTLAGAGELFFGEGSRLTVL.

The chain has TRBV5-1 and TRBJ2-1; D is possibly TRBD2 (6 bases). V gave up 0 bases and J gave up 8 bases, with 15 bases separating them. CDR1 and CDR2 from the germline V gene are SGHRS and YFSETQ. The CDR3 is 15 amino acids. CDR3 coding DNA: TGCGCCAGCAGCTTGGAACCGGGAGCCCGGGATGAGCAGTTCTTC. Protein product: CASSLEPGARDEQFF.

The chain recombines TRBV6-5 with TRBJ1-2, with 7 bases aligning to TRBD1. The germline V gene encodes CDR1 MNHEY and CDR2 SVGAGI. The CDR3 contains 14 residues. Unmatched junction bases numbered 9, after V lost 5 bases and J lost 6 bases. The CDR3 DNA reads TGTGCCAGCAGTAACCCCGGGACAGCAAATGGCTACACCTTC. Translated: CASSNPGTANGYTF.

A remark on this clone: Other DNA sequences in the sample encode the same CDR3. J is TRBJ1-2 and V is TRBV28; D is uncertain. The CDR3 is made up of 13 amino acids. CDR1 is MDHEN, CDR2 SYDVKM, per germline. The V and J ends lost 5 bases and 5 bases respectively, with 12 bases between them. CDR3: CASSGRGSYGYTF. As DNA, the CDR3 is TGTGCCAGCAGTGGGAGAGGTTCTTATGGCTACACCTTC.

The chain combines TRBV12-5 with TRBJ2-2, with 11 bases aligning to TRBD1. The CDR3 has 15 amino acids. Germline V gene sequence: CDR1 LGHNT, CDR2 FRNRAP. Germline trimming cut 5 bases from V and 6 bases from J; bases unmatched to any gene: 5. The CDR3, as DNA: TGTGCTAGTGGTGCCGGACAGGGGGCCGCCGGGGAGCTGTTTTTT. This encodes CASGAGQGAAGELFF.

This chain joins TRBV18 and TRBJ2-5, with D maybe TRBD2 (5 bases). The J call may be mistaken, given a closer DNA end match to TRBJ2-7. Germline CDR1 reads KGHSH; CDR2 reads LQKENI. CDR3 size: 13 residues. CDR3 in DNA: TGTGCCAGCTCACCTGGACCGGGATACGAGCAGTACTTC. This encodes CASSPGPGYEQYF.

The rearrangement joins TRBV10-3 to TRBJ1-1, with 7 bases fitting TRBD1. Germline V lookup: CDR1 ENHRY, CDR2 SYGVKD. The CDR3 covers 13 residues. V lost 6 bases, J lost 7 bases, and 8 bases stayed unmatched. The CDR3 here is CAISPRGENEAFF. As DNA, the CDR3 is TGTGCCATCAGCCCCAGGGGGGAGAATGAAGCTTTCTTT.

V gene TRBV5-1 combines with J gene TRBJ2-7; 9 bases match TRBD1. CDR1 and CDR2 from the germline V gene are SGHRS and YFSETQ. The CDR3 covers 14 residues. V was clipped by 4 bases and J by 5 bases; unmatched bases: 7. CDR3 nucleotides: TGCGCCAGCAGCCGTCCGGACAGGGGCCACGAGCAGTACTTC. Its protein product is CASSRPDRGHEQYF.

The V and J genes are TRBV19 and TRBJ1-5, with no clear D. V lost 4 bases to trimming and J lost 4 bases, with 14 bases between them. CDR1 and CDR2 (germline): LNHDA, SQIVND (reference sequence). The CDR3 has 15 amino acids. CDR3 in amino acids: CASSTPPGGNQPQHF. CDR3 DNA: TGTGCCAGTAGTACTCCTCCTGGAGGTAATCAGCCCCAGCATTTT.

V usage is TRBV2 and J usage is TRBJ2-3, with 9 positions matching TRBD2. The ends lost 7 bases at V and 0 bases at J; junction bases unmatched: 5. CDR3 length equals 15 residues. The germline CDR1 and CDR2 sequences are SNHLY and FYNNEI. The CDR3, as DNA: TGTGCCAGCACAATTAGCGGGAGCAGCACAGATACGCAGTATTTT. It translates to CASTISGSSTDTQYF.

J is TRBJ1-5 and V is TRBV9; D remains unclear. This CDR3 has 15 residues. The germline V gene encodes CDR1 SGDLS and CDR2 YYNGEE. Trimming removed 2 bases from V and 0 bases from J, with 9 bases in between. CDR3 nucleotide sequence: TGTGCCAGCAGCGTGGGCGCAAATAGCAATCAGCCCCAGCATTTT. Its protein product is CASSVGANSNQPQHF.